This T cell receptor beta chain was recovered during a study of early T cells in non-severe SARS-CoV-2 infection (dated by TCRdb to the early 2020s). In the study overall: Because TCR sequencing relied on bulk RNA taken from unsorted whole blood, pairing of alpha and beta chains was not possible.

Library generation was performed with 5' RACE. Sequencer: NextSeq 500. Unique molecular identifiers were attached to individual cDNA molecules in the TCR library protocol so that sequencing error and PCR bias could be corrected. Both TCR alpha and beta chains were sequenced, and tight co-correlation was observed between alpha and beta sequence abundances in each sample. Under the source paper's analysis protocol: Decombinator V4 was used to annotate TCR sequences for V gene, J gene and CDR3. TCRs were defined as expanded if a significant change between any two time points was detected under a Poisson model with p below 0.0001. Abundances of TCRs were expressed as counts per million after normalisation to the total number of TCRs sequenced in each sample. MAIT TCRs were defined by TRAV1-2 paired with TRAJ12, TRAJ20 or TRAJ33, and iNKT TCRs by TRAV10 paired with TRAJ18. A search of VDJdb, accessed on 1 November 2021, was run for TCRs annotated to CMV, EBV and SARS-CoV-2, with TCRs annotated for multiple antigens excluded. Starting from the raw public reads, TCRdb applied fastp trimming at Q25, assembled clones with MiXCR and retained in-frame beta chains. Each CDR3 protein gets just one entry, which takes the most common genes and DNA from the rows behind it. In this record, the V and J calls reflect TCRdb's handling and not the investigators' own analysis. For this sample the table gives tens of thousands of distinct CDR3 sequences, of which roughly 6.8% were detected only once. The ten largest clones add up to roughly a quarter of the sample.

Worth noting for this clonotype: Its antigen is unknown. No qualities accompany the bases; no much larger clone lies one base away.

Trimming takes 6 bases from V and 2 bases from J, and the germline ends sit 11 bases apart. CDR1 and CDR2, looked up from the germline V gene (reference sequence), are MNHNY and SVGAGI. The cysteine opens and the phenylalanine closes a CDR3 of 13 amino acids. Only the CDR3 region is kept as DNA, spanning 39 bases read in frame from base 1. Paper-wide results and their limitations: VDJdb matching was skewed toward anti-spike CD8 responses and likely underestimated virus-specific expansions, missing private and CD4 specificities.

This was a case-control study nested in a cohort of healthcare workers in London, UK, who had nasopharyngeal swab PCR tests and blood samples taken every week. Healthcare workers were recruited during the week of the UK lockdown, between 23 and 31 March 2020, and followed weekly for up to 16 weeks. This TCR derives from an adult who was a healthcare worker with PCR-confirmed SARS-CoV-2 infection or an uninfected control (not recorded which). Source: whole blood, taken at baseline. The chain was built from TRBV6-6 and TRBJ2-7; perhaps TRBD2 is the D gene, with 5 bases matching. The CDR3 region: CASRRETPYEQYF. The nucleotides are TGTGCCAGCAGAAGGGAGACCCCCTACGAGCAGTACTTC.